This T cell receptor (beta chain) was recovered during a study of CXCR3-negative and CXCR3-positive naive CD8 T cells. Findings and limits, study-wide: Naive subsets expressed similar surface CD5; TRB CDR3 features served to infer TCR strength. TRBV-TRBJ usage was similar across naive CXCR3 subsets but distinct in memory cells.

Libraries of TRB cDNA were made by 5' RACE and carried UMIs. TCRdb derives one entry per CDR3 protein from the 5' RACE reads, leaving out DNA. Its table lists some 40,000 distinct CDR3 sequences. In the case of this clonotype: Its antigen remains unidentified.

This CDR3 comprises 11 residues. Germline-derived CDR1 and CDR2 are MDHEN and SYDVKM. The sequence was obtained from a human donor in good health. Some clones in this sample may be carry-over from other donors' samples. This chain connects TRBV28 to TRBJ2-5. The source material was memory CD8+ T cells from blood. CDR3 amino acids: CASDFQETQYF.